This T cell receptor (beta chain) is from a study of blood T cell repertoires in COVID-19. Study summary: Acute and convalescent COVID-19 specimens originated in the United States, Italy and Spain. From T cells, B-cell-depleted T cells, or PBMCs came the material, which was cDNA or gDNA.

Authors' methods: Nucleated cell counts were estimated from reference gene primer amplification. Assay: immunoSEQ multiplex PCR; the TCRdb copy retains only in-frame clones and omits some. D and trimming were read from the DNA, whereas the V and J calls and clone size are those reported in that table. The sample carries about 190,000 clones, around 85% recorded once. This CDR3 has 14 residues. V dropped 3 bases and J dropped 3; count of bases not matched to a gene: 4. The germline CDR1 and CDR2 sequences are KGHSH and LQKENI. This TCR came from a man aged 45 to 65 who had recovered from COVID-19. The chain is built from TRBV18 and TRBJ1-1; 7 bases align to TRBD1. Sequencing was carried out using peripheral blood. DNA of the CDR3: TGTGCCAGCTCACCGGAGACAGGGCACACTGAAGCTTTCTTT. Translating gives CASSPETGHTEAFF.